A single sample is the source of the 25 T cell receptor beta chains below, sequenced in a study of blood T cell repertoires in COVID-19. Data came from immunoSEQ multiplex PCR; TCRdb stores just in-frame clones and leaves some out. This table holds a few hundred thousand clones, roughly nine tenths found once. The sequencing input was peripheral blood. The receptors originated from a man in his 60s who had recovered from COVID-19.

The CDR3 DNA is TGTGCCTGGAGTGTAAATAGCCCTATGAACACTGAAGCTTTCTTT. Translating gives CAWSVNSPMNTEAFF. This rearrangement joins TRBV30 to TRBJ1-1; D unresolved. Germline-derived CDR1 and CDR2 are GTSNPN and SVGIG (reference sequence). Trimming removed 0 bases at V and 0 bases at J, with 11 bases between. The length of the CDR3 is 15 residues.

This clone was picked up one time. The genes are TRBV6-2 or TRBV6-3 and TRBJ2-5; 11 nucleotides match TRBD2. This CDR3 spans 15 amino acids. The V gene end was trimmed by 2 bases and the J gene end by 7 bases; junction bases not matched to a gene: 6. In germline, CDR1 is MNHEY, CDR2 SVGEGT. The DNA of the CDR3 is TGTGCCAGCAGTTACCTAGCGGGAGGCTCGGGGACCCAGTACTTC. Encoded protein: CASSYLAGGSGTQYF.

The gene calls are TRBV5-1 and TRBJ2-7; 8 bases line up with TRBD2. V shed 3 bases and J 0 bases; nucleotides not matched to a gene: 11. The CDR3 extends over 17 amino acids. CDR1 is SGHRS, CDR2 YFSETQ, per germline. The chain's CDR3 is CASSWGVLAGSSYEQYF. The CDR3 nucleotides read TGCGCCAGCAGCTGGGGGGTCTTAGCGGGGAGCTCCTACGAGCAGTACTTC.

As to this clone: Other DNA sequences in the sample encode the same CDR3. The chain combines TRBV5-1 with TRBJ2-1; 10 bases are shared with TRBD2. CDR1 SGHRS and CDR2 YFSETQ come from the germline V gene. V shed 2 bases and J 5 bases; nucleotides not matched to a gene: 10. CDR3 length: 17 residues. In nucleotides, the CDR3 is TGCGCCAGCAGCTTAGTGGGTAGCGGGGGGCGACACAATGAGCAGTTCTTC. It encodes CASSLVGSGGRHNEQFF.

The chain carries TRBV12-3 or TRBV12-4 and TRBJ1-6; D might be TRBD1 (6 bases). The V end was cut by 10 bases, the J end by 7 bases, with 14 bases between. This CDR3 spans 13 amino acids. In DNA, the CDR3 is TGTGCCATCTCAAGGACAGAAAATTCACCCCTCCACTTT. Translation: CAISRTENSPLHF.

V and J are TRBV5-1 and TRBJ2-1; 8 bases line up with TRBD2. The germline V gene has CDR1 SGHRS and CDR2 YFSETQ. Trimming removed 4 bases from V and 5 bases from J; junction bases left unmatched: 2. CDR3 length equals 13 residues. The CDR3 loop is CASSRTSNNEQFF. For the CDR3, the DNA is TGCGCCAGCAGCCGGACTAGCAACAATGAGCAGTTCTTC.

The rearrangement links TRBV25-1 to TRBJ1-3, with a tentative D call TRBD1 (5 bases). CDR1 is MGHDK and CDR2 is SYGVNS in the germline V gene. V was clipped by 3 bases and J by 0 bases, with 18 bases between them. The CDR3 contains 18 residues. The CDR3 sequence is CASSDNPLGGVSGNTIYF. Here the CDR3 DNA reads TGTGCCAGCAGTGACAATCCCCTCGGGGGGGTCTCTGGAAACACCATATATTTT.

V usage is TRBV19 and J usage is TRBJ1-4, with 9 bases lining up with TRBD1. Germline CDR1 and CDR2: LNHDA and SQIVND (reference sequence). This CDR3 is 14 amino acids long. With V trimmed by 6 bases and J by 4 bases, 3 bases remained unmatched. The CDR3 nucleotides read TGTGCCAGTAGCGAGGGACAGGGTAATGAAAAACTGTTTTTT. Protein product: CASSEGQGNEKLFF.

The chain carries TRBV7-9 and TRBJ1-6; D call uncertain. The CDR3 totals 13 residues. V lost 6 bases, J lost 4 bases, and 7 bases lay in between. The germline V gene has CDR1 SEHNR and CDR2 FQNEAQ (reference sequence). The CDR3 here is CASSRQYNSPLHF. The CDR3 nucleotides read TGTGCCAGCAGTAGACAATATAATTCACCCCTCCACTTT.

The rearrangement links TRBV7-9 to TRBJ1-2, with D tentatively TRBD1 (5 bases). The CDR3 is 17 residues long. Trimming shortened V by 2 bases and J by 7 bases, and 23 bases separated the two germline ends. In germline, CDR1 is SEHNR, CDR2 FQNEAQ (reference sequence). The CDR3 region is CASSLPLMTVPLTGYTF. CDR3 nucleotides: TGTGCCAGCAGCTTACCCCTAATGACAGTCCCTCTGACTGGCTACACCTTC.

This clone was seen more than once but under ten times. The J gene is TRBJ2-5, the V gene TRBV9, with unresolved D. Germline lookup yields CDR1 SGDLS and CDR2 YYNGEE. The V and J ends lost 4 bases and 3 bases respectively, with 13 bases between them. The CDR3 is 14 amino acids. The CDR3 region has the DNA TGTGCCAGCAGCCCCCTCGCAACTAAAGAGACCCAGTACTTC. It translates to CASSPLATKETQYF.

The rearrangement links TRBV10-1 to TRBJ2-2; TRBD2 might be the D (6 bases). The germline CDR1 and CDR2 sequences are WNHNN and SYGVQD (reference sequence). The CDR3 sequence is 16 residues long. V shed 3 bases and J shed 4 bases, with 15 bases lying between them. The DNA of the CDR3 is TGCGCCAGCAGTGAATCTGGGGCGGGGTCCACCGGGGAGCTGTTTTTT. This gives the protein CASSESGAGSTGELFF.

This clone showed up just once. This rearrangement joins TRBV4-2 to TRBJ2-7; D is unclear. The germline gives CDR1 LGHNA, CDR2 YNFKEQ. Trimming pared 1 base from V and 5 bases from J, leaving 12 bases between. CDR3 length: 14 amino acids. CDR3 amino acids: CASSQVGEADEQYF. DNA for the CDR3: TGTGCCAGCAGCCAAGTTGGAGAGGCCGACGAGCAGTACTTC.

The chain has TRBV5-4 and TRBJ1-1; the match to TRBD1 covers 9 bases. Germline CDR1 and CDR2: SGHNT and YYREEE (reference sequence). V was pared by 0 bases and J by 5 bases, with 8 bases of the junction left unmatched. The CDR3 contains 16 residues. For the CDR3, the DNA is TGTGCCAGCAGCTTGGGGGGGGGACAGGGCTGGACTGAAGCTTTCTTT. It codes for CASSLGGGQGWTEAFF.

Details on this clone: The junction departs from germline at one end; a sequencing error may be responsible. The V and J genes are TRBV7-2 and TRBJ2-1; TRBD2 aligns across 10 bases. The CDR3 extends over 17 amino acids. Germline assignment: CDR1 SGHTA and CDR2 FQGNSA. CDR3 protein: CASSLAVVAGGYNEQFF. CDR3 DNA sequence: TGTGCCAGCAGCCTAGCGGTCGTAGCGGGGGGATACAATGAGCAGTTCTTC.

V gene TRBV5-3 combines with J gene TRBJ2-7, with D maybe TRBD2 (5 bases). TRBV5-3 is an ORF; its function is uncertain. Trimming shortened V by 1 base and J by 2 bases, and 13 bases separated the two germline ends. The CDR3 consists of 15 residues. CDR3 bases: TGTGCCAGAAGCTTGTTGACTAACCCAACCTACGAGCAGTACTTC. It is translated as CARSLLTNPTYEQYF.

The gene calls are TRBV6-5 and TRBJ1-5; perhaps TRBD1 as D (6 bases). Trimming took 6 bases from V and 5 from J, leaving 17 bases between them. The CDR3 extends over 15 amino acids. Germline values: CDR1 MNHEY, CDR2 SVGAGI. The DNA for the CDR3 is TGTGCCAGCAGACGACCGGGACAACCCGATCAGCCCCAGCATTTT. Translated, it gives CASRRPGQPDQPQHF.

The chain has TRBV5-4 and TRBJ2-7; a weak D match, TRBD2 (7 bases). In germline, CDR1 is SGHNT, CDR2 YYREEE (reference sequence). The CDR3 has 15 amino acids. Trimming removed 4 bases from V and 1 base from J, with 15 bases in between. The CDR3 DNA sequence: TGTGCCAGCAGCGAGGGGGGGCTTTTGTCCTACGAGCAGTACTTC. Encoded protein: CASSEGGLLSYEQYF.

The genes are TRBV3-1 (or the pseudogene TRBV3-2) and TRBJ2-1, with a possible D match to TRBD1 (5 bases). CDR1 is LGHDT, CDR2 YNNKEL, per germline (reference sequence). The CDR3 spans 17 residues. Between the trimmed V and J ends, which lost 5 bases and 0 bases, there was a span of 17 bases. The CDR3 spells CASSTYQGLSSYNEQFF. CDR3 DNA sequence: TGTGCCAGCAGCACTTACCAGGGTCTTAGCTCCTACAATGAGCAGTTCTTC.

This clone appeared a single time. This chain joins TRBV3-1 (or the pseudogene TRBV3-2) and TRBJ1-6; D is undetermined. V lost 4 bases and J 2 bases, leaving 9 bases between the germline ends. The germline V gene encodes CDR1 LGHDT and CDR2 YNNKEL (reference sequence). The CDR3 spans 15 residues. CDR3 bases: TGTGCCAGCAGCCCAGGCCTGGCCTATAATTCACCCCTCCACTTT. Protein: CASSPGLAYNSPLHF.

The chain recombines TRBV5-1 with TRBJ2-7, with D possibly TRBD2 on 7 matching bases. From germline, CDR1 is SGHRS and CDR2 YFSETQ. V lost 4 bases and J 5 bases, leaving 13 bases between the germline ends. CDR3 length: 13 amino acids. CDR3: CASSGGAVDEQYF. As DNA, the CDR3 is TGCGCCAGCAGCGGGGGGGCTGTGGACGAGCAGTACTTC.

This clone has a single count. J is TRBJ1-1 and V is TRBV10-3; 9 bases map to TRBD1. V lost 7 bases to trimming and J lost 1 base; unmatched junction nucleotides: 4. From germline, CDR1 is ENHRY and CDR2 SYGVKD. The CDR3 has 14 amino acids. The CDR3 protein is CAINGGQGNTEAFF. In DNA, the CDR3 is TGTGCCATCAACGGGGGACAGGGGAACACTGAAGCTTTCTTT.

The gene calls are TRBV19 and TRBJ2-3; TRBD1 agrees at 7 bases. There are 13 residues in the CDR3. With V trimmed by 7 bases and J by 2 bases, 3 bases remained unmatched. Per the germline V gene, CDR1 is LNHDA and CDR2 is SQIVND (reference sequence). The CDR3 DNA follows: TGTGCCAGTAAGGGGGCCAACACAGATACGCAGTATTTT. Translated, it gives CASKGANTDTQYF.

The genes are TRBV7-9 and TRBJ2-2, with TRBD2 identical over 7 bases. Unmatched junction bases numbered 2, after V lost 3 bases and J lost 7 bases. The CDR3 consists of 13 residues. Germline assignment: CDR1 SEHNR and CDR2 FQNEAQ (reference sequence). In DNA form, the CDR3 reads TGTGCCAGCAGCTTCTCGGGAGGCGGGGAGCTGTTTTTT. Translated, it gives CASSFSGGGELFF.

The V and J genes are TRBV9 and TRBJ1-3; D not resolved. From germline, CDR1 is SGDLS and CDR2 YYNGEE. The CDR3 length is 13 residues. V was trimmed by 4 bases and J by 4 bases, leaving 9 bases between them. Here the CDR3 DNA reads TGTGCCAGCAGCCCAAATCAGGGAAACACCATATATTTT. It translates to CASSPNQGNTIYF. Together with reference TRBV9 and TRBJ1-3, the CDR3 gives the full variable domain: DSGVTQTPKHLITATGQRVTLRCSPRSGDLSVYWYQQSLDQGLQFLIQYYNGEERAKGNILERFSAQQFPDLHSELNLSSLELGDSALYFCASSPNQGNTIYFGEGSWLTVV.